Below are 21 T cell receptor beta chains sequenced from a single sample in a study of siplizumab effects on memory and regulatory T cells. Measured with immunoSEQ multiplex PCR; TCRdb has only the in-frame clones, and not every one. The table shows under 130,000 clones, with more than 85% occurring only once. Material for sequencing was CD4+ T cells sorted from blood. The origin of the receptors is a human donor in good health.

Written as DNA, the CDR3 is TGTGCCTGGAGCCTCTATGGCTACACCTTC. Translating it yields CAWSLYGYTF. This chain joins TRBV30 and TRBJ1-2; no definite D call. Germline V gene data show CDR1 as GTSNPN and CDR2 as SVGIG (reference sequence). V lost 3 bases, J lost 4 bases, and 3 bases lay in between. The CDR3 has 10 amino acids.

The rearrangement uses TRBV7-9 and TRBJ2-1, with 11 nucleotides matching TRBD2. There are 15 residues in the CDR3. CDR1 and CDR2 from the germline V gene are SEHNR and FQNEAQ (reference sequence). Germline trimming cut 5 bases from V and 2 bases from J; bases unmatched to any gene: 2. CDR3 sequence reads: CASSETSGAYNEQFF. The CDR3 nucleotides are TGTGCCAGCAGCGAGACTAGCGGGGCCTACAATGAGCAGTTCTTC.

The chain has TRBV5-1 and TRBJ1-1; D may be TRBD1 (6 bases). Germline lookup yields CDR1 SGHRS and CDR2 YFSETQ. V lost 0 bases and J 10 bases, leaving 13 bases between the germline ends. CDR3 length: 13 residues. The CDR3 region has the DNA TGCGCCAGCAGCTTGGAGGGGGACGTGGGAGCTTTCTTT. Encoded protein: CASSLEGDVGAFF.

V is TRBV5-8 and J is TRBJ1-3, with D unclear. The V end was cut by 0 bases, the J end by 0 bases, with 22 bases between. CDR3 length equals 20 residues. CDR1 and CDR2 from the germline V gene are SGHTS and YDEGEE. CDR3 nucleotides: TGTGCCAGCAGCTTGGCCCGCCCGGGGAGCCTTCCACACTCTGGAAACACCATATATTTT. Encoded protein: CASSLARPGSLPHSGNTIYF.

This chain uses TRBV19 with TRBJ2-1; a weak D match, TRBD1 (5 bases). V dropped 3 bases and J dropped 8 bases, with 8 bases sitting between them. Germline-derived CDR1 and CDR2 are LNHDA and SQIVND (reference sequence). The CDR3 is 12 amino acids. CDR3 protein: CASSILGDEQFF. DNA of the CDR3: TGTGCCAGTAGTATTTTAGGGGATGAGCAGTTCTTC. Drawing the rest from reference TRBV19 and TRBJ2-1, the complete variable domain is DGGITQSPKYLFRKEGQNVTLSCEQNLNHDAMYWYRQDPGQGLRLIYYSQIVNDFQKGDIAEGYSVSREKKESFPLTVTSAQKNPTAFYLCASSILGDEQFFGPGTRLTVL.

The DNA for the CDR3 is TGTGCCAGCAGTGACCCACCCTACGAGCAGTACTTC. Translating it yields CASSDPPYEQYF. The genes are TRBV6-1 and TRBJ2-7; D gene uncertain. This CDR3 is 12 amino acids long. V lost 3 bases, J lost 2 bases, and 5 bases lay in between. The germline CDR1 and CDR2 sequences are MNHNS and SASEGT.

The chain carries TRBV27 and TRBJ2-1; D possibly corresponds to TRBD1 (6 bases). Per the germline V gene, CDR1 is MNHEY and CDR2 is SMNVEV (reference sequence). The CDR3 has 15 residues. V lost 2 bases and J lost 6, with 14 bases in between. The CDR3 bases are TGTGCCAGCAGTTTAGGGTGGACAGTTCGCAATGAGCAGTTCTTC. Its protein is CASSLGWTVRNEQFF.

The chain combines TRBV27 with TRBJ2-7; D possibly corresponds to TRBD2 (6 bases). CDR1 and CDR2 from the germline V gene are MNHEY and SMNVEV (reference sequence). The ends were cut back, 6 bases at V and 2 bases at J, with 17 bases in the middle. The CDR3 is 15 amino acids. CDR3 coding DNA: TGTGCCAGCAGCCGATTCACGGGGGACCCCTACGAGCAGTACTTC. Translation gives CASSRFTGDPYEQYF.

The rearrangement joins TRBV5-4 to TRBJ2-1; tentative D call: TRBD1 (5 bases). CDR1 is SGHNT, CDR2 YYREEE, per germline (reference sequence). Trimming stripped 4 bases from V and 0 bases from J, with 11 bases between. The CDR3 is 15 residues long. CDR3 sequence: CASSRTLSSYNEQFF. CDR3 DNA sequence: TGTGCCAGCAGCCGGACACTCAGCTCCTACAATGAGCAGTTCTTC.

V is TRBV4-2 and J is TRBJ1-3; D is ambiguous. The V gene's germline CDR1 is LGHNA and CDR2 YNFKEQ. Between the trimmed V and J ends, which lost 1 base and 1 base, there was a span of 8 bases. The CDR3 contains 15 residues. CDR3 region: CASSQGTASGNTIYF. Written as DNA, the CDR3 is TGTGCCAGCAGCCAAGGGACGGCTTCTGGAAACACCATATATTTT.

The V call is TRBV5-1, the J call TRBJ1-4; TRBD1 agrees at 9 bases. Per germline, CDR1 SGHRS and CDR2 YFSETQ. V was clipped by 5 bases and J by 0 bases; unmatched bases: 2. The CDR3 sequence is 15 residues long. CDR3 sequence (DNA): TGCGCCAGCAGGAGACAGGGGGCAACTAATGAAAAACTGTTTTTT. Protein: CASRRQGATNEKLFF. Variable domain in full (rest from reference TRBV5-1 and TRBJ1-4): KAGVTQTPRYLIKTRGQQVTLSCSPISGHRSVSWYQQTPGQGLQFLFEYFSETQRNKGNFPGRFSGRQFSNSRSEMNVSTLELGDSALYLCASRRQGATNEKLFFGSGTQLSVL.

The V gene is TRBV14, the J gene TRBJ2-7; D remains ambiguous. The CDR3 spans 13 residues. The V and J ends lost 0 bases and 4 bases respectively, with 7 bases between them. The germline V gene encodes CDR1 SGHDN and CDR2 FVKESK. The CDR3 coding sequence is TGTGCCAGCAGCCAAGATTTGGGTTACGAGCAGTACTTC. Translated, it gives CASSQDLGYEQYF.

The V gene is TRBV6-6, the J gene TRBJ2-7; 9 bases align to TRBD1. The J segment lost 3 bases and the V segment lost 5 bases, leaving 8 bases of the junction unmatched. Germline V gene data show CDR1 as MNHNY and CDR2 as SVGAGI (reference sequence). CDR3 size: 15 residues. CDR3 in DNA: TGTGCCAGCAGTAATCCCGGGACAGGGATCTACGAGCAGTACTTC. Translation: CASSNPGTGIYEQYF.

CDR3 in DNA: TGTGCCACCCCCCCTAGCGGGAGGGACTACAATGAGCAGTTCTTC. Its protein product is CATPPSGRDYNEQFF. V and J are TRBV2 and TRBJ2-1; 12 positions match TRBD2. The V gene's germline CDR1 is SNHLY and CDR2 FYNNEI. The CDR3 sequence is 15 residues long. With 10 bases clipped from V and 3 bases from J, the junction kept 7 bases outside the gene matches.

The chain combines TRBV15 with TRBJ1-2; no reliable D call. V was pared by 0 bases and J by 8 bases, with 10 bases between. The length of the CDR3 is 13 residues. CDR1 and CDR2 from the germline V gene are LNHNV and YYDKDF (reference sequence). CDR3 loop: CATSRDMVGGYTF. The CDR3 DNA reads as TGTGCCACCAGCAGAGATATGGTCGGCGGCTACACCTTC.

The J gene is TRBJ2-1, the V gene TRBV5-1; 10 bases are a match to TRBD2. After removal of 0 bases from V and 7 bases from J, the junction contained 16 bases not matched to a gene. The germline CDR1 and CDR2 sequences are SGHRS and YFSETQ. This CDR3 contains 19 residues. CDR3 in DNA: TGCGCCAGCAGCTTGGTAGGTCTCCCGACAGCGGGAGGGAGTAATGAGCAGTTCTTC. Amino acid sequence: CASSLVGLPTAGGSNEQFF.

The chain is built from TRBV5-1 and TRBJ1-1; D remains ambiguous. The germline V gene has CDR1 SGHRS and CDR2 YFSETQ. The CDR3 extends over 13 amino acids. The V gene lost 3 bases and the J gene lost 1 base, with 7 bases spanning the gap. CDR3 nucleotide sequence: TGCGCCAGCAGCTCGGACGGGAACACTGAAGCTTTCTTT. Translated, it gives CASSSDGNTEAFF.

The sample holds one count of this clone. The chain is built from TRBV2 and TRBJ1-4; weak D call: TRBD1 (6 bases). The CDR3 has 15 residues. From germline, CDR1 is SNHLY and CDR2 FYNNEI. Trimming left V 2 bases short and J 0 bases short, with 7 bases between. CDR3 in amino acids: CASSEQGSTNEKLFF. In nucleotides, the CDR3 is TGTGCCAGCAGTGAACAGGGGTCAACTAATGAAAAACTGTTTTTT.

The V gene is TRBV6-1, the J gene TRBJ1-2, with D possibly matching TRBD1 (6 bases). Germline-derived CDR1 and CDR2 are MNHNS and SASEGT. The CDR3 contains 14 residues. The V and J ends lost 3 bases and 4 bases respectively, with 12 bases between them. The CDR3 region has the DNA TGTGCCAGCAGTGATGCGGGGGCGCTCTATGGCTACACCTTC. Its translation is CASSDAGALYGYTF.

V is TRBV18 and J is TRBJ1-2; TRBD1 matches at 7 bases. V gave up 5 bases and J gave up 4 bases; unmatched junction bases: 7. The CDR3 is made up of 14 amino acids. Germline V gene data show CDR1 as KGHSH and CDR2 as LQKENI. The CDR3 nucleotides read TGTGCCAGCTCAGCAACAGGGGAAAGCTATGGCTACACCTTC. As protein: CASSATGESYGYTF.

The DNA for the CDR3 is TGTGCCACCAGCAGACCCAGCCGGGAAGCTTTCTTT. This codes for CATSRPSREAFF. This chain joins TRBV15 and TRBJ1-1; no reliable D call. Looked up from germline, CDR1 is LNHNV and CDR2 is YYDKDF (reference sequence). This CDR3 region has 12 residues. Trimming pared 2 bases from V and 8 bases from J, leaving 9 bases between.